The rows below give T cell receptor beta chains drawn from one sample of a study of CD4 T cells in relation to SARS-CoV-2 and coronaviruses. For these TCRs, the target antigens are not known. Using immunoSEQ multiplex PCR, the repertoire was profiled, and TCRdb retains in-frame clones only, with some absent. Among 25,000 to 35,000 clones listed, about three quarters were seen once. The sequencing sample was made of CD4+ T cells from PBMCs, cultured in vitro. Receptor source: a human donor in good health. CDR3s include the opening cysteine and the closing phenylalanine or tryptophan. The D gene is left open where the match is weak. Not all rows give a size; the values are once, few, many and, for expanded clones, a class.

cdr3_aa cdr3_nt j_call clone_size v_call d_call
CATVQGQGAHQVFQPQHF TGTGCCACCGTACAAGGACAGGGGGCCCACCAAGTGTTTCAGCCCCAGCATTTT TRBJ1-5 . TRBV19 TRBD1
CASSQDPGNYGYTF TGCGCCAGCAGCCAAGATCCAGGGAACTATGGCTACACCTTC TRBJ1-2 . TRBV4-3 .
CASSHPSGTQYF TGCGCCAGCAGCCACCCCTCGGGTACGCAGTATTTT TRBJ2-3 . TRBV4-1 .
CASSIRDRGQYEQYF TGTGCCAGTAGCATCCGGGACAGGGGCCAATACGAGCAGTACTTC TRBJ2-7 . TRBV19 TRBD1
CASSQQYFGQLGSEAFF TGTGCCAGCAGCCAACAATATTTTGGACAGTTAGGTTCTGAAGCTTTCTTT TRBJ1-1 . TRBV14 .
CASSVSGTGINEQFF TGCGCCAGCAGCGTCTCCGGGACTGGAATAAATGAGCAGTTCTTC TRBJ2-1 . TRBV5-1 .
CASSSHRAPTGTNTEAFF TGTGCCAGCAGCTCCCACAGAGCCCCGACAGGGACGAACACTGAAGCTTTCTTT TRBJ1-1 . TRBV11-2 TRBD1
CASSPGATNEKLFF TGTGCCAGCAGCCCGGGGGCGACTAATGAAAAACTGTTTTTT TRBJ1-4 . TRBV7-9 .
CASSLEGGPLYEQYF TGCGCCAGCAGCTTGGAGGGAGGGCCTCTCTACGAGCAGTACTTC TRBJ2-7 . TRBV5-1 TRBD2
CASSRDYEQYF TGTGCCAGCAGCCGAGACTACGAGCAGTACTTC TRBJ2-7 once TRBV3-1/TRBV3-2 .
CASEGTGANVLTF TGTGCCAGTGAGGGGACCGGGGCCAACGTCCTGACTTTC TRBJ2-6 . TRBV19 .
CASSTSGNTIYF TGTGCCAGCAGCACCTCGGGAAACACCATATATTTT TRBJ1-3 . TRBV7-6 .
CASTLEGGQVAGELFF TGTGCCAGCACCCTGGAGGGGGGCCAAGTAGCCGGGGAGCTGTTTTTT TRBJ2-2 . TRBV7-6 .
CASSLALAGGETQYF TGTGCCAGCAGCTTAGCGCTAGCGGGGGGAGAGACCCAGTACTTC TRBJ2-5 . TRBV7-2 TRBD2
CATGATVEQYF TGTGCCACAGGGGCCACGGTCGAGCAGTACTTC TRBJ2-7 few TRBV19 .